This is a list of T cell receptor beta chains from one sample in a study of OX40 agonist ivuxolimab in advanced cancers. Profiling relied on immunoSEQ multiplex PCR, and the TCRdb table lists in-frame clones only, not all of them. The sample has about 76,000 clones, 85% seen once; the top ten hold around 2%. This material consisted of CD4+ or CD8+ T cells sorted from blood, taken in a trial of the OX40 agonist ivuxolimab. The source is an adult with an advanced solid tumor such as melanoma, head and neck, liver or kidney cancer. The CDR3 runs from the conserved cysteine through the conserved F or W. D genes are given only for firm matches. Clone size, where shown, is once, few, many, or a class for clones that have expanded.

cdr3_aa,cdr3_nt,clone_size,d_call,v_call,j_call
CASSLGRSSYEQYF,TGTGCCAGCAGCTTGGGGCGGAGTTCCTACGAGCAGTACTTC,.,.,TRBV5-5,TRBJ2-7
CASSLWTGRGTEAFF,TGTGCCAGCAGTCTCTGGACAGGGAGGGGAACTGAAGCTTTCTTT,.,TRBD1,TRBV28,TRBJ1-1
CASSLRSHPGRTGELFF,TGTGCCAGCAGCTTAAGGTCCCACCCAGGGAGGACCGGGGAGCTGTTTTTT,.,.,TRBV11-3,TRBJ2-2
CASSLQRTATDTQYF,TGTGCCAGCAGCCTTCAAAGGACAGCCACAGATACGCAGTATTTT,.,.,TRBV5-4,TRBJ2-3
CASSPLGGGESYGYTF,TGTGCCAGCAGTCCCCTAGGAGGGGGCGAGAGCTATGGCTACACCTTC,.,TRBD1,TRBV28,TRBJ1-2
CASSPTGDLEAFF,TGTGCCAGCTCACCAACAGGGGACCTTGAAGCTTTCTTT,.,TRBD1,TRBV18,TRBJ1-1
CASSRTQRGVLNEQFF,TGTGCCAGCTCACGAACCCAGCGGGGGGTCTTAAATGAGCAGTTCTTC,.,TRBD2,TRBV18,TRBJ2-1
CASSSRGLNQPQHF,TGTGCCAGCAGCTCTAGGGGCCTCAATCAGCCCCAGCATTTT,.,.,TRBV7-2,TRBJ1-5
CASSYRTGISYEQYF,TGTGCCAGCAGCTATCGGACAGGGATCTCCTACGAGCAGTACTTC,.,TRBD1,TRBV11-2,TRBJ2-7
CASSRSGTFQDGYTF,TGTGCCAGCAGTCGTTCCGGGACATTCCAAGATGGCTACACCTTC,.,.,TRBV28,TRBJ1-2
CASSTRYSTGYGYTF,TGTGCCAGCAGTACCCGATATAGTACGGGCTATGGCTACACCTTC,.,.,TRBV27,TRBJ1-2
CASSPQSTFTEAFF,TGTGCCAGCAGCCCGCAGTCTACATTCACTGAAGCTTTCTTT,.,.,TRBV7-3,TRBJ1-1
CSVGQMNYGYTF,TGCAGCGTGGGACAGATGAACTATGGCTACACCTTC,.,TRBD1,TRBV29-1,TRBJ1-2
CASSQNKHQGASNQPQHF,TGCGCCAGCAGCCAGAACAAGCACCAGGGGGCAAGCAATCAGCCCCAGCATTTT,.,TRBD1,TRBV4-1,TRBJ1-5
CASSLPTGWDGYTF,TGTGCCAGCAGTTTGCCGACAGGGTGGGATGGCTACACCTTC,.,TRBD1,TRBV28,TRBJ1-2
CASSLRQIDSPLHF,TGTGCCAGCAGCTTACGACAGATAGATTCACCCCTCCACTTT,.,.,TRBV7-9,TRBJ1-6
CASGLVPGKTEAFF,TGTGCTAGTGGTTTGGTACCCGGGAAAACTGAAGCTTTCTTT,.,.,TRBV12-5,TRBJ1-1
CASSTGLAGAGELFF,TGTGCCAGTAGTACGGGACTAGCGGGAGCCGGGGAGCTGTTTTTT,.,TRBD2,TRBV19,TRBJ2-2
CASSFVGSGLTDTQYF,TGTGCCAGCAGCTTTGTGGGATCGGGGCTCACAGATACGCAGTATTTT,.,.,TRBV7-2,TRBJ2-3
CASRTGEDGEKLFF,TGTGCCAGCAGAACGGGGGAGGACGGTGAAAAACTGTTTTTT,once,.,TRBV28,TRBJ1-4
CSVVRGISNQPQHF,TGCAGCGTTGTCAGGGGTATCAGCAATCAGCCCCAGCATTTT,.,.,TRBV29-1,TRBJ1-5
CASSEEGMGEQFF,TGTGCCAGCAGTGAAGAAGGGATGGGTGAGCAGTTCTTC,.,.,TRBV2,TRBJ2-1
CASSVKGGIGDREAFF,TGTGCCAGCAGCGTAAAGGGAGGTATTGGGGACCGGGAAGCTTTCTTT,few,.,TRBV9,TRBJ1-1
CASSQGTSLNTGELFF,TGTGCCAGCAGCCAAGGGACTAGCCTAAACACCGGGGAGCTGTTTTTT,once,TRBD2,TRBV5-4,TRBJ2-2
CASSPVGTQGPSNQPQHF,TGTGCCAGCTCACCAGTAGGTACACAGGGCCCTAGCAATCAGCCCCAGCATTTT,.,.,TRBV18,TRBJ1-5
CASSLSWQSNEKLFF,TGTGCCAGCAGTTTATCGTGGCAGAGTAATGAAAAACTGTTTTTT,once,.,TRBV27,TRBJ1-4
CASSRASGADTQYF,TGTGCCAGCAGTCGGGCCAGTGGGGCAGATACGCAGTATTTT,.,.,TRBV6-5,TRBJ2-3
CASSGETQYF,TGTGCCAGCTCCGGGGAGACCCAGTACTTC,few,.,TRBV18,TRBJ2-5
CASSVVAGGLNTGELFF,TGTGCCAGCAGCGTAGTGGCGGGAGGCTTGAACACCGGGGAGCTGTTTTTT,.,TRBD2,TRBV9,TRBJ2-2
CASSLGGTGTYGYTF,TGTGCCAGCAGCTTAGGCGGGACAGGGACCTATGGCTACACCTTC,.,TRBD1,TRBV7-6,TRBJ1-2
CAWSPESTEAFF,TGTGCCTGGAGTCCCGAGAGCACTGAAGCTTTCTTT,few,.,TRBV30,TRBJ1-1
CASSLREDTEAFF,TGTGCCAGCAGTTTACGGGAGGACACTGAAGCTTTCTTT,once,.,TRBV27,TRBJ1-1
CASSEAGSGNTIYF,TGTGCCAGCAGTGAGGCGGGATCTGGAAACACCATATATTTT,.,.,TRBV25-1,TRBJ1-3
CASSPPPGRSYGGYTF,TGTGCCAGCAGTCCCCCCCCTGGGCGATCCTATGGCGGCTACACCTTC,.,.,TRBV28,TRBJ1-2
CASSPPRGQGIGEKLFF,TGTGCCAGCTCACCACCGAGGGGACAGGGGATCGGTGAAAAACTGTTTTTT,.,TRBD1,TRBV18,TRBJ1-4
CASSIGQIQETQYF,TGTGCCAGCAGTATAGGACAGATCCAAGAGACCCAGTACTTC,.,.,TRBV6-1,TRBJ2-5
CAISGLARSIRDTQYF,TGTGCCATCAGTGGCTTAGCGAGGAGTATAAGGGATACGCAGTATTTT,.,.,TRBV10-3,TRBJ2-3
CASSQSTGGNSPLHF,TGCGCCAGCAGTCAATCGACAGGGGGCAATTCACCCCTCCACTTT,.,TRBD1,TRBV23-1,TRBJ1-6
CAWSAFGALKPETQYF,TGTGCCTGGAGCGCGTTTGGGGCTCTCAAGCCGGAGACCCAGTACTTC,.,.,TRBV30,TRBJ2-5
CASTLSKDRAAYGYTF,TGTGCCAGCACCCTCTCCAAAGACAGGGCAGCCTATGGCTACACCTTC,.,TRBD1,TRBV27,TRBJ1-2
CASSERRTGDYEQYF,TGTGCCAGCAGTGAACGCAGGACAGGGGACTACGAGCAGTACTTC,.,TRBD1,TRBV6-1,TRBJ2-7
CASSQEGNQPQHF,TGCGCCAGCAGCCAAGAGGGTAATCAGCCCCAGCATTTT,.,.,TRBV5-1,TRBJ1-5
CASSTGLAGAEDTQYF,TGTGCCAGCAGTACGGGACTAGCGGGGGCCGAGGATACGCAGTATTTT,.,TRBD2,TRBV7-2,TRBJ2-3
CAWSVLNGPYEQYF,TGTGCCTGGAGTGTACTGAACGGACCCTACGAGCAGTACTTC,.,.,TRBV30,TRBJ2-7
CASTQTYPGELFF,TGTGCCAGTACTCAAACGTACCCCGGGGAGCTGTTTTTT,.,.,TRBV19,TRBJ2-2
CASSRSNEQFF,TGTGCCAGCAGCCGGAGCAATGAGCAGTTCTTC,.,.,TRBV7-9,TRBJ2-1
CASSSWSYNNEQFF,TGTGCCAGCAGCTCCTGGTCTTATAACAATGAGCAGTTCTTC,.,.,TRBV5-6,TRBJ2-1
CASSPRASYNTGELFF,TGTGCCAGCAGCCCCAGGGCTAGCTATAACACCGGGGAGCTGTTTTTT,.,.,TRBV7-2,TRBJ2-2
CASSFQGTDTQYF,TGTGCCAGCAGCTTCCAGGGCACAGATACGCAGTATTTT,.,.,TRBV7-8,TRBJ2-3
CAWSLGDTQYF,TGTGCCTGGAGTCTGGGGGATACGCAGTATTTT,.,.,TRBV30,TRBJ2-3
CASSPNGGTGELFF,TGTGCCAGCAGCCCAAACGGGGGGACCGGGGAGCTGTTTTTT,few,TRBD2,TRBV5-8,TRBJ2-2
CASSLVGAGNTIYF,TGCGCCAGCAGCTTGGTAGGGGCTGGAAACACCATATATTTT,.,.,TRBV5-1,TRBJ1-3
CAWSAFSGGDTDTQYF,TGTGCCTGGAGTGCCTTTAGCGGCGGAGACACAGATACGCAGTATTTT,.,.,TRBV30,TRBJ2-3
CAALAGEQETQYF,TGTGCCGCCCTGGCGGGGGAGCAAGAGACCCAGTACTTC,.,TRBD2,TRBV6-6,TRBJ2-5
CASRPRSGIGNTEAFF,TGTGCCAGCAGACCGAGATCTGGGATCGGGAACACTGAAGCTTTCTTT,.,.,TRBV27,TRBJ1-1
CASSLDRGDTQYF,TGTGCCAGCAGCTTAGATCGGGGGGATACGCAGTATTTT,.,.,TRBV11-3,TRBJ2-3
CASSFGAGDTQYF,TGTGCCAGCAGCTTCGGCGCGGGAGATACGCAGTATTTT,once,.,TRBV7-2,TRBJ2-3
CASSLGGGDSTADTQYF,TGTGCCAGCAGCTTGGGTGGTGGGGACAGTACTGCAGATACGCAGTATTTT,.,TRBD1,TRBV5-8,TRBJ2-3
CASSLGPTTNEKLFF,TGTGCCAGCAGCCTTGGCCCGACAACTAATGAAAAACTGTTTTTT,.,.,TRBV7-6,TRBJ1-4
CASSLLPSGRGTDTQYF,TGTGCCAGCAGTTTACTCCCTAGCGGGAGGGGGACAGATACGCAGTATTTT,.,TRBD2,TRBV27,TRBJ2-3